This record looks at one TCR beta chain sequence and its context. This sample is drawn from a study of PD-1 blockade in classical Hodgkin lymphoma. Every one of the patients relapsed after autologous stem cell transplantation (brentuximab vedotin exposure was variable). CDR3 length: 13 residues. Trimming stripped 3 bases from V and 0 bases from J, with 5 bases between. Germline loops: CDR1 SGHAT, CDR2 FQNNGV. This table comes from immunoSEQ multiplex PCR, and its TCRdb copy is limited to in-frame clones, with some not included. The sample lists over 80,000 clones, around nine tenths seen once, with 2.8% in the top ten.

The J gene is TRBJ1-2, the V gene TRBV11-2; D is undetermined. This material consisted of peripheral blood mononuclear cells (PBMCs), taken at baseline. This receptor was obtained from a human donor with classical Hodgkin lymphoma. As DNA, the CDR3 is TGTGCCAGCAGCTTCGGGACTAACTATGGCTACACCTTC. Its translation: CASSFGTNYGYTF.